There are a few counts of the clone carrying this TCR beta chain. This specimen belongs to a study of glioma-infiltrating T cells. Per germline, CDR1 WSHSY and CDR2 SAAADI. The germline V and J ends were trimmed by 5 bases and 3 bases, with 12 bases remaining between them. The CDR3 is 14 amino acids. The iRepertoire nested amplicon-rescue multiplex PCR amplified TCR alpha and beta CDR3s from RNA. TCRdb re-called the multiplex PCR reads with MiXCR, one entry per CDR3 protein. The data hold around 130,000 distinct CDR3 sequences, with 20% to 25% observed a single time. Source material: glioma tissue, nonneoplastic brain tissue, or PBMCs (not recorded which). The receptor's source is a human donor with low-grade glioma or glioblastoma, undergoing nonglioma brain surgery, or in good health (not recorded which). V and J are TRBV10-2 and TRBJ2-3; a possible D gene is TRBD2 (5 bases). CDR3 sequence: CASSLREGTDTQYF. The CDR3, as DNA: TGCGCCAGCAGTCTGAGGGAAGGAACAGATACGCAGTATTTT.